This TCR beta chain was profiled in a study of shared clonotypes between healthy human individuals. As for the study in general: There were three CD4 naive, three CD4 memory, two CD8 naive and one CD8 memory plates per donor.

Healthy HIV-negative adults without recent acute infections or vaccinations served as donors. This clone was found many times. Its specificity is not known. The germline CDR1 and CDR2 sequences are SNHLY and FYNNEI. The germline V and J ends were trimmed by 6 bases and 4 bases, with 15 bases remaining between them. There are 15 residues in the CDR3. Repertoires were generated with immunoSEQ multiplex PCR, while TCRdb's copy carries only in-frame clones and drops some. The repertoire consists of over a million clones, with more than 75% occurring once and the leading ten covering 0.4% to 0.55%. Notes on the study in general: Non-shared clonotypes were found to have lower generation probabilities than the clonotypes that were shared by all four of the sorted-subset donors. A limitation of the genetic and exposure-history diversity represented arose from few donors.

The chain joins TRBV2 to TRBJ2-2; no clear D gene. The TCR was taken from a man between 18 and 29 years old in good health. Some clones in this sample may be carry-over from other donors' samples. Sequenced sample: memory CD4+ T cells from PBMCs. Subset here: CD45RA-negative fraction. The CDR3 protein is CASRENRGTTGELFF. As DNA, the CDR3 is TGTGCCAGCAGAGAAAATCGAGGTACCACCGGGGAGCTGTTTTTT. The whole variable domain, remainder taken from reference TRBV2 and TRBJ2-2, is EPEVTQTPSHQVTQMGQEVILRCVPISNHLYFYWYRQILGQKVEFLVSFYNNEISEKSEIFDDQFSVERPDGSNFTLKIRSTKLEDSAMYFCASRENRGTTGELFFGEGSRLTVL.